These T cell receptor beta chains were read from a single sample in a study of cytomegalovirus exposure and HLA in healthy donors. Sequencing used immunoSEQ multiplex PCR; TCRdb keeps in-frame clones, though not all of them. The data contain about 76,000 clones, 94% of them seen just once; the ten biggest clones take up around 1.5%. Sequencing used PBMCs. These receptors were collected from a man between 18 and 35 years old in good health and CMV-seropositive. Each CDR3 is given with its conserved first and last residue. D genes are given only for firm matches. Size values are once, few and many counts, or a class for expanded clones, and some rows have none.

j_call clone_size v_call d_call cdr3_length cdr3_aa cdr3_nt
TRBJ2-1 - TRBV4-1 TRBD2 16 CASSQESTSGYNEQFF TGCGCCAGCAGCCAAGAATCGACTAGCGGTTACAATGAGCAGTTCTTC
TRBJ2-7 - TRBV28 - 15 CASSPTGLLSYEQYF TGTGCCAGCAGTCCTACAGGGCTCCTTTCCTACGAGCAGTACTTC
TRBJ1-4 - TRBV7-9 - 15 CASSLRQATNEKLFF TGTGCCAGCAGCCTTCGACAGGCAACTAATGAAAAACTGTTTTTT
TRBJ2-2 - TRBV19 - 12 CATRTSPGELFF TGTGCCACCAGGACTTCCCCTGGGGAGCTGTTTTTT
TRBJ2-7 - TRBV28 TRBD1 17 CASNPSRAGTGSHEQYF TGTGCCAGCAATCCATCCCGAGCCGGGACAGGGTCCCACGAGCAGTACTTC
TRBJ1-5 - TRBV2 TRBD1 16 CASSPRDRGRNQPQHF TGTGCCAGCAGTCCGAGGGACAGGGGGCGAAATCAGCCCCAGCATTTT
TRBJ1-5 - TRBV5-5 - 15 CASSRSGTSNQPQHF TGTGCCAGCAGCCGGTCCGGGACAAGCAATCAGCCCCAGCATTTT
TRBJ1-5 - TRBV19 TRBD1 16 CASTSRDRVEGQPQHF TGTGCCAGTACATCCCGGGACAGGGTCGAGGGTCAGCCCCAGCATTTT
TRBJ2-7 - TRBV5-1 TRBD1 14 CASSFGGTGYEQYF TGCGCCAGCAGCTTCGGCGGGACAGGGTACGAGCAGTACTTC
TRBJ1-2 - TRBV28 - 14 CASSTRTDLGGYTF TGTGCCAGCAGTACCCGGACAGACCTCGGTGGCTACACCTTC
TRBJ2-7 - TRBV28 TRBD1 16 CASSLPLTGGSHEQYF TGTGCCAGCAGTTTGCCCTTGACAGGGGGCAGCCACGAGCAGTACTTC
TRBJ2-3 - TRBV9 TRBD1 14 CASSVTGVIDTQYF TGTGCCAGCAGCGTTACAGGGGTCATAGATACGCAGTATTTT
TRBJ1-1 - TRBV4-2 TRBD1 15 CASSRPGQESTEAFF TGTGCCAGCAGCCGCCCGGGACAGGAGTCCACTGAAGCTTTCTTT
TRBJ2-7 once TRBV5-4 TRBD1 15 CASSSRDRGTYEQYF TGTGCCAGCAGCTCCCGGGACAGGGGAACCTACGAGCAGTACTTC
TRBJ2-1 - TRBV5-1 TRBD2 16 CASSLDGTSGSDEQFF TGCGCCAGCAGCTTGGACGGGACTAGCGGGAGCGATGAGCAGTTCTTC
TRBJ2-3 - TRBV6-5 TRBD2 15 CASSYDAGVKDTQYF TGTGCCAGCAGTTACGATGCGGGAGTTAAAGATACGCAGTATTTT